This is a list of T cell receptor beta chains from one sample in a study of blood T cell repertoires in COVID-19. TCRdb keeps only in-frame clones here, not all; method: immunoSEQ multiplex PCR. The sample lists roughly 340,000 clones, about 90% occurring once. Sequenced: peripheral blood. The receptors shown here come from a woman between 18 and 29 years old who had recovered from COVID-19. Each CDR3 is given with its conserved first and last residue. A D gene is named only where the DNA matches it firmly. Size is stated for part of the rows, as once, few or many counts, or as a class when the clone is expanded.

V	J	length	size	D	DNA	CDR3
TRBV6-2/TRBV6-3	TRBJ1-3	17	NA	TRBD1	TGTGCCAGCAGCCGCTCGGGACAGCCCATCTCTGGAAACACCATATATTTT	CASSRSGQPISGNTIYF
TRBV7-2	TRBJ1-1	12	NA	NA	TGTGCCAGCAGTCAAATCACAGTCGAAGCTTTCTTT	CASSQITVEAFF
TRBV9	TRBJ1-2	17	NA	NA	TGTGCCAGCAGCCTCAATACAGGTTTCGACGTGGGCTATGGCTACACCTTC	CASSLNTGFDVGYGYTF
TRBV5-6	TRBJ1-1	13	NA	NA	TGTGCCAGCAGCTTTTCCTCGGGAACTGAAGCTTTCTTT	CASSFSSGTEAFF
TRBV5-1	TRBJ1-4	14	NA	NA	TGCGCCAGCAGCCCTCGCCCAGGGGTTGAAAAACTGTTTTTT	CASSPRPGVEKLFF
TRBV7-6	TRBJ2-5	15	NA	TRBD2	TGTGCCACCGGAACGCCTAGCGGGAGCGGTGAGACCCAGTACTTC	CATGTPSGSGETQYF
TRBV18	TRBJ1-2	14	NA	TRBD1	TGTGCCAGCTCAGGGACAGGGCCCAACTATGGCTACACCTTC	CASSGTGPNYGYTF
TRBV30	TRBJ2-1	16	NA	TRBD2	TGTGCCTGGAGTGTAGATCTAGCGGAGGCTTACAATGAGCAGTTCTTC	CAWSVDLAEAYNEQFF
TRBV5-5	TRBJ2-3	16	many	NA	TGTGCCAGCAGCTTTTTGGGGAGGTCCACGGCAGATACGCAGTATTTT	CASSFLGRSTADTQYF
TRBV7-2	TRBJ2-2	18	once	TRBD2	TGTGCCAGCAGCCCGACCTCGGGGGGGGGCTGGTACACCGGGGAGCTGTTTTTT	CASSPTSGGGWYTGELFF
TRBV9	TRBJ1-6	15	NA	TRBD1	TGTGCCAGCAGCGAGCGGGGGACAGGGATCGCACCCCTCCACTTT	CASSERGTGIAPLHF
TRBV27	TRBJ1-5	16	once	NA	TGTGCCAGTTCACCACTAAGGGGCGCGGGCAATCAGCCCCAGCATTTT	CASSPLRGAGNQPQHF
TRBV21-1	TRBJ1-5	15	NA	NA	TGTGCCAGCAGCAGTGACTGGCCAAGCAATCAGCCCCAGCATTTT	CASSSDWPSNQPQHF
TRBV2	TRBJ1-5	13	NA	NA	TGTGCCAGCAGTGCGGGTAGCAATCAGCCCCAGCATTTT	CASSAGSNQPQHF
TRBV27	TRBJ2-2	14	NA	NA	TGTGCCAGCAGTTTTCGGGGGAACACCGGGGAGCTGTTTTTT	CASSFRGNTGELFF
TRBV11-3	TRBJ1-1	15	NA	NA	TGTGCCAGCGCTATCGTTGGTGGTTTACAGACTGAAGCTTTCTTT	CASAIVGGLQTEAFF
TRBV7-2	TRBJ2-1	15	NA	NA	TGTGCCAGCAGCCAGTACAGGGACCCCAGCAATGAGCAGTTCTTC	CASSQYRDPSNEQFF
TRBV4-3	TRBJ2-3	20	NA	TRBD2	TGCGCCAGCAGCCAAGATCTGACTAGCGGGAGGCTCGAAACCACAGATACGCAGTATTTT	CASSQDLTSGRLETTDTQYF
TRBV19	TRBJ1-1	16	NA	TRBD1	TGTGCCAGTAGTACTAGACAGGGAACGATGAACACTGAAGCTTTCTTT	CASSTRQGTMNTEAFF
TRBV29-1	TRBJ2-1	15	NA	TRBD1	TGCAGCGTTGAAGGGGGACAGGGGGTAAGCAATGAGCAGTTCTTC	CSVEGGQGVSNEQFF
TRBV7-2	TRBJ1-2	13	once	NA	TGTGCCAGCAGCCCATCCGGGGGGCAGGGCTACACCTTC	CASSPSGGQGYTF
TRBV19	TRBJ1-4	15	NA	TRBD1	TGTGCCAGTACCCAACAGGGGGGAGGGAATGAAAAACTGTTTTTT	CASTQQGGGNEKLFF
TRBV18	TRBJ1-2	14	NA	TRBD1	TGTGCCAGCTCACCGGTCGGGACAGGGGAAGGCTACACCTTC	CASSPVGTGEGYTF
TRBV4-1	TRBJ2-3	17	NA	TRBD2	TGCGCCAGCAGCCGCGGTAGGGCGGGAGGGCCTACAGATACGCAGTATTTT	CASSRGRAGGPTDTQYF
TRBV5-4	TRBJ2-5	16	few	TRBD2	TGTGCCAGCAGCTTGGATCGGGGGGGGCGCGGGGAGACCCAGTACTTC	CASSLDRGGRGETQYF
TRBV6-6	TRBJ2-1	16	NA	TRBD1	TGTGCCAGCAGTAAAGGGACAGGGTCCTATTACAATGAGCAGTTCTTC	CASSKGTGSYYNEQFF
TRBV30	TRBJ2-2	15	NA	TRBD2	TGTGCCTGGAGCGTTCTAGCGGGAGAAACCGGGGAGCTGTTTTTT	CAWSVLAGETGELFF
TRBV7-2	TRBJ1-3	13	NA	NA	TGTGCCAGCAGTCCCGAGGCTGGAAACACCATATATTTT	CASSPEAGNTIYF
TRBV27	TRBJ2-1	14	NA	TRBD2	TGTGCCAGCAGTAGCGGGAGTTTGACAGGTGAGCAGTTCTTC	CASSSGSLTGEQFF
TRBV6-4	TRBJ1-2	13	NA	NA	TGTGCCAGCAGCCCCGGGACAAGCTATGGCTACACCTTC	CASSPGTSYGYTF
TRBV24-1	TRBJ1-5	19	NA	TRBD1	TGTGCCACCAGTGAACGACCCGGGACAGGGTTTAATAGCAATCAGCCCCAGCATTTT	CATSERPGTGFNSNQPQHF
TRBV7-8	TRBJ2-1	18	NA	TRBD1	TGTGCCAGCAGCCCGAACTCCGGGACAGGGAGTAGGTACAATGAGCAGTTCTTC	CASSPNSGTGSRYNEQFF
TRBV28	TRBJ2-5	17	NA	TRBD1	TGTGCCAGCAGTTCTCCCAGGGACAGGGGCCACCAAGAGACCCAGTACTTC	CASSSPRDRGHQETQYF
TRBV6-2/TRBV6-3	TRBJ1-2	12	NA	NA	TGTGCCAGCAGTTACGCGGGCGGTGGCTACACCTTC	CASSYAGGGYTF
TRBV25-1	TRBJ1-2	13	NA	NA	TGTGCCAGCAGTGAAGGGAGGGGCTATGGCTACACCTTC	CASSEGRGYGYTF
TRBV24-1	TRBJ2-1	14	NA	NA	TGTGCCACCAGTGACCACCCTAGCTACAATGAGCAGTTCTTC	CATSDHPSYNEQFF
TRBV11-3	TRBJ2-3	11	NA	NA	TGTGCCAGCAGCTTCCGGGATACGCAGTATTTT	CASSFRDTQYF
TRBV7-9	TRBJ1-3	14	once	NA	TGTGCCAGCAGCTCGGGGAGCTCTGGAAACACCATATATTTT	CASSSGSSGNTIYF
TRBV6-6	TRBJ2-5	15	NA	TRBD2	TGTGCCAGCAGTTACCCTACTAGCGGGAAAGAGACCCAGTACTTC	CASSYPTSGKETQYF
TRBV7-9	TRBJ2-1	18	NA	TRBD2	TGTGCCAGCAGCTTAGGAAAACTAGCGGGAGGGCCGGGGAATGAGCAGTTCTTC	CASSLGKLAGGPGNEQFF
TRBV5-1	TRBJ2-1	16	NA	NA	TGCGCCAGCAGCTCCTCCCGGGGGGCATCATTGAATGAGCAGTTCTTC	CASSSSRGASLNEQFF